The sequence of this TCR beta chain was determined in a study of cytomegalovirus exposure and HLA in healthy donors. The study, taken as a whole, reports: Compared with the roughly 700-donor mean, an Asian-associated ancestry cluster reportedly had fewer N-insertions, according to a later analysis. A later analysis, which compared TCR beta chains of equal frequency, found the HLA-associated ones more clonally expanded. Specificity for CMV antigens was confirmed in vitro for a few of the CMV-associated chains.

This clone was observed a handful of times. The antigen remains unidentified. A far larger clone is one base from this, pointing to a likely read error. Different DNA sequences within this sample yield the same CDR3. Although they were nominally healthy when sampled, donors likely had unrecorded immune exposures. PCR employed 60 Vbeta and 13 Jbeta primers. Produced via immunoSEQ multiplex PCR; TCRdb's table is partial and in-frame only. The table lists 50,000 to 65,000 clones, more than 70% of them singletons. The ends were cut back, 4 bases at V and 1 base at J, with 15 bases in the middle. Germline V lookup: CDR1 SGDLS, CDR2 YYNGEE. The CDR3 totals 15 residues.

This sequence was found in a man between 45 and 60 years old in good health and CMV-seropositive. Sequenced material: PBMCs. The chain couples TRBV9 to TRBJ2-7, with D maybe TRBD1 (6 bases). In nucleotides, the CDR3 is TGTGCCAGCAGCTCCCAGGGGCCCAGATCCTACGAGCAGTACTTC. Translated: CASSSQGPRSYEQYF.